One and the same sample provided the 7 T cell receptor beta chains below, sequenced in a study of shared clonotypes between healthy human individuals. Produced via immunoSEQ multiplex PCR; TCRdb's table is partial and in-frame only. The sample includes more than 1.2 million clones, about 98.5% seen only once; the top ten take 0.36%. The sequencing sample was made of naive CD4+ T cells sorted from blood. Subset here: CD45RA+ positively selected. These receptors all stem from a young man in good health.

This sequence joins TRBV25-1 and TRBJ1-1, with D possibly matching TRBD1 (5 bases). Germline lookup yields CDR1 MGHDK and CDR2 SYGVNS. V was shortened by 1 base and J by 4 bases, with 13 bases between the two germline ends. The CDR3 is made up of 15 amino acids. This chain's CDR3 is CASSEWGDGSTEAFF. The CDR3 nucleotides read TGTGCCAGCAGTGAATGGGGGGATGGCAGCACTGAAGCTTTCTTT.

V usage is TRBV4-3 and J usage is TRBJ2-3; 7 nucleotides match TRBD2. CDR3 length: 17 residues. V lost 1 base, J lost 2 bases, and 9 bases stayed unmatched. Germline V CDR1 and CDR2: LGHNA, YSLEER. This CDR3 is CASSQGGEAGLTDTQYF. Here the CDR3 DNA reads TGCGCCAGCAGCCAAGGGGGAGAAGCGGGACTCACAGATACGCAGTATTTT.

The genes are TRBV30 and TRBJ2-2, with TRBD2 matching 10 bases. The length of the CDR3 is 15 residues. CDR1 is GTSNPN and CDR2 is SVGIG in the germline V gene (reference sequence). J gave up 2 bases and V 4 bases, and 4 bases lay outside the gene matches. The CDR3 sequence: CAWTSGRSNTGELFF. The CDR3 DNA follows: TGTGCCTGGACTAGCGGGAGATCAAACACCGGGGAGCTGTTTTTT.

The chain carries TRBV7-2 and TRBJ1-1; TRBD1 agrees at 11 bases. CDR3 length equals 14 residues. Per the germline V gene, CDR1 is SGHTA and CDR2 is FQGNSA. J gave up 5 bases and V 9 bases, and 8 bases lay outside the gene matches. Here the CDR3 reads CASRTGGAGTEAFF. The DNA for the CDR3 is TGTGCCAGTAGGACAGGGGGCGCAGGGACTGAAGCTTTCTTT.

This clone was counted a single time. The CDR3 sequence: CASSSISDVFSNQPQHF. The CDR3 DNA follows: TGTGCCAGCTCATCAATATCGGACGTGTTTAGCAATCAGCCCCAGCATTTT. The chain joins TRBV18 to TRBJ1-5; D uncertain. CDR3 length: 17 amino acids. In germline, CDR1 is KGHSH, CDR2 LQKENI. V was clipped by 5 bases and J by 0 bases, with 17 bases between them.

The chain employs TRBV10-3 and TRBJ2-7, with a weak D call TRBD2 (6 bases). Trimming pared 2 bases from V and 3 bases from J, leaving 14 bases between. CDR3 length: 15 amino acids. Germline values: CDR1 ENHRY, CDR2 SYGVKD. The CDR3 protein is CAISEQGTFFYEQYF. CDR3 DNA sequence: TGTGCCATCAGTGAGCAAGGGACTTTCTTCTACGAGCAGTACTTC.

This chain links TRBV7-9 with TRBJ1-1; D call uncertain. CDR3 length: 15 residues. The germline gives CDR1 SEHNR, CDR2 FQNEAQ (reference sequence). V was cut by 5 bases and J by 3 bases, with 16 bases left in between. CDR3: CASSPRDSVDTEAFF. The CDR3, as DNA: TGTGCCAGCAGCCCTAGGGATTCGGTTGACACTGAAGCTTTCTTT.